What follows describes a single T cell receptor (beta chain). The antigen is unknown. The data were taken from a study of OX40 agonist ivuxolimab in advanced cancers. Whole-study findings and limits: Doses of 0.1 to 3.0 mg/kg were accompanied by clonal expansion of CD4+ and CD8+ blood T cells by week 6.

Sequencing was performed with immunoSEQ multiplex PCR; in TCRdb, only in-frame clones are kept and a portion is missing. The sample has about 40,000 clones, around 88% seen once. V was clipped by 0 bases and J by 0 bases; unmatched bases: 4. There are 18 residues in the CDR3. CDR1 is MNHEY and CDR2 is SMNVEV in the germline V gene (reference sequence). V and J are TRBV27 and TRBJ2-1, with 11 bases aligning to TRBD2. The sequenced sample was CD4+ or CD8+ T cells sorted from blood, obtained in a trial of the OX40 agonist ivuxolimab. The receptor comes from an adult with an advanced solid tumor such as melanoma, head and neck, liver or kidney cancer. In DNA form, the CDR3 reads TGTGCCAGCAGTTTATCGGCTAGCGGGAGGAGCTCCTACAATGAGCAGTTCTTC. Protein: CASSLSASGRSSYNEQFF.